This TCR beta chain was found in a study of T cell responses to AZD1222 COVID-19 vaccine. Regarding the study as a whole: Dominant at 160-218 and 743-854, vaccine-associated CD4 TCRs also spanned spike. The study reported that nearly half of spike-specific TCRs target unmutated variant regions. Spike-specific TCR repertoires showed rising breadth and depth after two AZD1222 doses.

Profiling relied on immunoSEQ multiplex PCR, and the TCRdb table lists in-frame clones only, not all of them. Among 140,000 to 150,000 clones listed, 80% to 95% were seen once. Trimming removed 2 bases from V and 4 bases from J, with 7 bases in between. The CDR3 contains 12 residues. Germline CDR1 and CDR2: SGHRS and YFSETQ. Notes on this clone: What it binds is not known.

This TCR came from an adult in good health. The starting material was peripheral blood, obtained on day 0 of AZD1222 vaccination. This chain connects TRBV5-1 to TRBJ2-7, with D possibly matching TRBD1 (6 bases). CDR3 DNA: TGCGCCAGCAGCTTTCAGGGGTACGAGCAGTACTTC. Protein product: CASSFQGYEQYF.